This entry is about one TCR beta chain. 60 Vbeta and 13 Jbeta primers were used in PCR. Clones were sequenced by immunoSEQ multiplex PCR, and TCRdb holds only the in-frame ones, with some missing. Of roughly 160,000 clones detected, about four fifths appear once; the ten largest clones hold 1%. The source of the sample is a study of cytomegalovirus exposure and HLA in healthy donors. CDR3 size: 14 residues. V trimming: 5 bases; J trimming: 3 bases; junction bases outside the gene matches: 4. CDR1 is SQVTM and CDR2 is ANQGSEA in the germline V gene. Sample: PBMCs. The TCR originated in a woman between 50 and 59 years old in good health and CMV-seropositive. The genes are TRBV29-1 and TRBJ2-5, with 12 positions matching TRBD2. CDR3 sequence (DNA): TGCAGCGTTAGTAGGACTAGCGGGGAAGAGACCCAGTACTTC. It encodes CSVSRTSGEETQYF. The whole variable domain, remainder taken from reference TRBV29-1 and TRBJ2-5, is SAVISQKPSRDICQRGTSLTIQCQVDSQVTMMFWYRQQPGQSLTLIATANQGSEATYESGFVIDKFPISRPNLTFSTLTVSNMSPEDSSIYLCSVSRTSGEETQYFGPGTRLLVL.